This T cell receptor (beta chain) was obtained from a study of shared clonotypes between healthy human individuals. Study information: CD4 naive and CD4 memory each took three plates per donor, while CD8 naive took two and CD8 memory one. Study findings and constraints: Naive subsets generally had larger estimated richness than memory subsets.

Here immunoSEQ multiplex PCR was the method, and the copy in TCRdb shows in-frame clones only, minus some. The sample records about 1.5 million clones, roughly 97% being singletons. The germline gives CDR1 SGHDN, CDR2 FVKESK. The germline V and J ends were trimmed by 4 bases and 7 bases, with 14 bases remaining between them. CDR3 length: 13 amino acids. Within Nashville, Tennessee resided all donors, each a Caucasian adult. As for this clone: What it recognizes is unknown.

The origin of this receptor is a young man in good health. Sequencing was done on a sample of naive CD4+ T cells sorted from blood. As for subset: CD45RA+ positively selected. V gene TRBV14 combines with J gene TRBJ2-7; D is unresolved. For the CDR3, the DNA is TGTGCCAGCAGCCCCCGTCTTATAGGGGAGCAGTACTTC. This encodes CASSPRLIGEQYF.